This T cell receptor beta chain derives from a study of blood T cells in healthy people across ages (dated by TCRdb to the mid-2010s). As for the study more broadly: In model experiments, roughly one uniquely barcoded TCR beta cDNA molecule per two T cells was captured by template switching. To track age-related changes in TCR beta repertoire diversity, the study relied on deep sequencing normalized with unique cDNA molecular identifiers. Two additional independent replicas of 1 million unique cDNA reads from the same blood draw were analyzed for two donors (one aged 18 to 30 and one aged 80 or older). To avoid experimental bias, donors of different ages were randomly spread across the sequencing lanes. The donors were split into four age groups: young (average roughly 15 years), middle-aged (39), aged (approximately 60) and long-lived (about 82).

The approximately 39 donors, aged 6 to 90 years, were systemically healthy Caucasian individuals from Russia. Around 10 milliliters of peripheral blood were drawn from each donor into EDTA-treated Vacutainer tubes. Ficoll-Paque density-gradient centrifugation was used to isolate PBMCs, with at least 6.5 million obtained per sample. Total RNA was extracted from PBMCs with Trizol reagent, with at least 5.5 micrograms obtained per sample. The percentages of naive CD45RAhigh/CD27high T cells were determined by flow cytometry on a PBMC aliquot from every donor. About this clonotype itself: Its antigen is unknown. No base quality values were provided; no much bigger clone lies one nucleotide off.

Libraries were constructed by 5' RACE. Sequencing used an Illumina HiSeq 2500. A second PCR of roughly 7 to 12 cycles was run with a J-beta primer mix and a sample-barcoded 5' primer. Each TCR beta cDNA molecule received a unique molecular identifier from a template-switch 5' adaptor carrying 12 random nucleotides. Each sample yielded at least 2.5 million CDR3-containing paired-end reads. All of the RNA was converted into first-strand cDNA using the Mint cDNA synthesis kit, with a TRBC-specific oligonucleotide serving as the primer. After uracil-DNA glycosylase treatment, a first 18-cycle PCR used universal primers M1SS and BC2_uni_R on all cDNA. The authors' pipeline ran thus. Normalization of each sample was performed by random selection of 1 million high-quality reads, each carrying a distinct molecular identifier. Reads with shared molecular identifiers were discarded instead of being binned into consensus sequences. MiTCR, with a Q25 quality threshold and the strictest error-elimination algorithm, was used for CDR3 identification, clonotype clustering and error correction. A nonparametric unseen species model with Euler transformation was used to estimate a lower bound on total TCR beta diversity. Starting from the raw public reads, TCRdb applied fastp trimming at Q25, assembled clones with MiXCR and retained in-frame beta chains. Each CDR3 protein gets just one entry, which takes the most common genes and DNA from the rows behind it. TCRdb's processing, not the authors' own work, is the source of the V and J calls. This sample comprises about 1.4 million distinct CDR3 sequences, around 59% of them detected only once. The ten most abundant clones make up more than 6% of the sample.

The cysteine opens and the phenylalanine closes a CDR3 of 15 amino acids. Only CDR3 DNA remains: 45 bases, in frame from the first base. The germline V gene gives CDR1 as SNHLY and CDR2 as FYNNEI. Relative to germline, V is 3 bases shorter and J is 0 bases shorter, with 10 bases between their ends. Findings and caveats that apply to the study as a whole: Conclusive comparison of naive and antigen-experienced compartments was prevented by the profiling of bulk unsorted PBMCs. As age increased, observed TCR beta diversity per million T cells dropped in a roughly linear way, and a significant reduction was already evident by age about 40. Donor CMV infection status was unknown, potentially confounding age-related changes in expanded clonotypes. The percentage of naive T cells measured by flow cytometry correlated strongly with observed TCR beta diversity. Estimates of total diversity from one million sequenced T cells were regarded as lower bounds and underestimates. Compared with the aged group, the long-lived group had more naive CD4+ T cells, fewer expanded clones and increased TCR diversity, a pattern suggesting age selection.

The V and J segments used are TRBV2 and TRBJ2-3, with the D segment identity uncertain. This receptor was taken from a man aged 18 to 30 in good health. Input material: blood. For the CDR3, the sequence is CASSETGQSTDTQYF. The DNA is as follows: TGTGCCAGCAGTGAGACGGGTCAGAGCACAGATACGCAGTATTTT.